These T cell receptor beta chains were read from a single sample in a study of T cell repertoires in cytomegalovirus infection. One entry per CDR3 protein results from TCRdb running MiXCR on the reads. The repertoire holds 200,000 to 250,000 distinct CDR3 sequences, roughly 23% seen once, with over 15% in the top ten. The sample comprised CD8+ T cells from PBMCs. These receptors all come from a human donor in good health (CMV status not recorded). Some clones in this sample may be carry-over from other donors' samples. The CDR3 runs from the conserved cysteine through the conserved F or W. Fields, in order: D gene, J gene, clone size, V gene, CDR3 DNA, CDR3 protein. The D gene is left open where the match is weak. Some rows have no size entry. The others give once, few or many, or a class for an expanded clone.

>NA|TRBJ1-3|NA|TRBV29-1
TGCAGCGTTGCTGGGGGAGACTCTGGAAACACCATATATTTT
CSVAGGDSGNTIYF
>TRBD1|TRBJ1-5|NA|TRBV4-2
TGTGCCAGCAGCCGGTCAGGGGGCGATCAGCCCCAGCATTTT
CASSRSGGDQPQHF
>NA|TRBJ2-5|NA|TRBV7-6
TGTGCCAGCAGCTTAGGGGCGGGGTCACAAGAGACCCAGTACTTC
CASSLGAGSQETQYF
>TRBD2|TRBJ2-7|many|TRBV7-2
TGTGCCAGCAGCCTTATAGCGGGGGCCGACTACGAGCAGTACTTC
CASSLIAGADYEQYF
>NA|TRBJ1-1|NA|TRBV5-6
TGTGCCAGCAGCACTTCGTGGGGTTCGAACACTGAAGCTTTCTTT
CASSTSWGSNTEAFF
>NA|TRBJ1-1|NA|TRBV18
TGTGCCAGCTCACCAATCGCTTTTGAAGCTTTCTTT
CASSPIAFEAFF
>NA|TRBJ2-1|few|TRBV20-1
TGCAGTGCTCTCCCGGGGGATGCGGGGAATAATGAGCAGTTCTTC
CSALPGDAGNNEQFF
>NA|TRBJ2-5|NA|TRBV10-3
TGTGCCATCAGTGAGGTGGCGAATGGAGCGGCCGGGGAGACCCAGTACTTC
CAISEVANGAAGETQYF
>NA|TRBJ2-7|NA|TRBV2
TGTGCCAGCAGGGGTGGGGGTTCCTACGAGCAGTACTTC
CASRGGGSYEQYF
>NA|TRBJ1-1|few|TRBV5-5
TGTGCCAGCAGCTTGGTTGCCGGGGTGAACACTGAAGCTTTCTTT
CASSLVAGVNTEAFF
>NA|TRBJ2-5|NA|TRBV12-3/TRBV12-4
TGTGCCAGCAGTTTAATGGGAAACGGGGAGACCCAGTACTTC
CASSLMGNGETQYF
>TRBD2|TRBJ2-5|NA|TRBV12-3/TRBV12-4
TGTGCCAGCAGTTTAGGGGCTAGCGGGTACCAAGAGACCCAGTACTTC
CASSLGASGYQETQYF
>NA|TRBJ2-1|once|TRBV7-6
TGTGCAATGGCTGGTAACTATGAGCAGTTCTTC
CAMAGNYEQFF
>TRBD2|TRBJ2-3|many|TRBV7-8
TGTGCCAGCAGCTTCGCACGCGGGGGGGGGCAGGATACGCAGTATTTT
CASSFARGGGQDTQYF
>NA|TRBJ1-1|NA|TRBV27
TGTGCCAGCAGTTTATCGTGGGGGGCGCTGGGCACTGAAGCTTTCTTT
CASSLSWGALGTEAFF
>TRBD1|TRBJ2-1|few|TRBV5-6
TGTGCCAGCAGCTTGGAAAGGACAGGTGATCAGTTCTTC
CASSLERTGDQFF
>NA|TRBJ1-1|NA|TRBV28
TGTGCCAGCAGTTTAAAAATAGGGACGGAGAACACTGAAGCTTTCTTT
CASSLKIGTENTEAFF
>NA|TRBJ1-5|NA|TRBV4-2
TGTGCCAGCAGCGAGGTAGGGGGCAATCAGCCCCAGCATTTT
CASSEVGGNQPQHF
>TRBD1|TRBJ2-7|many|TRBV7-8
TGTGCCAGCAGCTACCATATGGGACAGGGGCAGTACGAGCAGTACTTC
CASSYHMGQGQYEQYF
>NA|TRBJ1-1|NA|TRBV19
TGTGCCAGTAGTATGTCCGACAGTGGCTACACTGAAGCTTTCTTT
CASSMSDSGYTEAFF
>TRBD1|TRBJ1-5|NA|TRBV30
TGTGCCTGGGGGACAGGCCTTAGCCCCCAGCATTTT
CAWGTGLSPQHF
>NA|TRBJ1-2|NA|TRBV2
TGTGCCAGCAGTGAAATAGTCGGAAACTATGGCTACACCTTC
CASSEIVGNYGYTF
>TRBD2|TRBJ2-2|NA|TRBV7-6
TGTGCCAGCAGCTTTTCGGGGGGGGCCCCCGGGGAGCTGTTTTTT
CASSFSGGAPGELFF
>NA|TRBJ1-1|many|TRBV6-6
TGTGCCAGCAGTCAGGGAAGCGTGGGAGCTTTCTTT
CASSQGSVGAFF
>NA|TRBJ1-2|NA|TRBV5-6
TGTGCCAGCAGCTTGGAGGTCGGTGGCTACACCTTC
CASSLEVGGYTF
>NA|TRBJ2-7|NA|TRBV7-9
TGTGCCAGCAGCGGGGGACACCAGTACTACGAGCAGTACTTC
CASSGGHQYYEQYF
>NA|TRBJ1-1|once|TRBV5-4
TGTGCCAGCAGCTCAGCGCAGGGAATGAACACTGAAGCTTTCTTT
CASSSAQGMNTEAFF
>NA|TRBJ1-5|NA|TRBV19
TGTGCCAGTATGGGAGACAGCCTCCACGAACGCAATCAGCCCCAGCATTTT
CASMGDSLHERNQPQHF
>TRBD1|TRBJ1-5|NA|TRBV5-5
TGTGCCAGCAGCCCATCAGCTGGGACAGGGGGGCCCCAGCATTTT
CASSPSAGTGGPQHF
>TRBD2|TRBJ2-5|NA|TRBV20-1
TGCAGTGCTAGGGGGTCTAGCGGGGGAGAAATCCAAGAGACCCAGTACTTC
CSARGSSGGEIQETQYF
>TRBD1|TRBJ1-1|few|TRBV7-9
TGTGCCAGCAGCCCAGAGGTTGACAGGGGGGGCCGTCAAGCTTTCTTT
CASSPEVDRGGRQAFF
>TRBD2|TRBJ2-1|NA|TRBV7-9
TGTGCCAGCAGCTTAATAGCGGGGGGGCTCCGTGAGCAGTTCTTC
CASSLIAGGLREQFF
>NA|TRBJ2-5|many|TRBV7-2
TGTGCCAGCAGCTTAATCTGGGTTCGGCAAGAGACCCAGTACTTC
CASSLIWVRQETQYF
>NA|TRBJ2-1|NA|TRBV24-1
TGTGCCACCATGAGCTCCTACAATGAGCAGTTCTTC
CATMSSYNEQFF
>NA|TRBJ2-7|many|TRBV7-2
TGTGCCAGCAGCTTTAATTTCGGCTACGAGCAGTACTTC
CASSFNFGYEQYF
>NA|TRBJ2-1|many|TRBV2
TGTGCCAGCAGTGCCAGTAGCTGGGATGAGCAGTTCTTC
CASSASSWDEQFF